This paragraph covers one T cell receptor beta chain sequence. The sample belongs to a study of blood T cell repertoires in COVID-19. Study information: Researchers got acute and convalescent COVID-19 samples from the United States, Italy and Spain. T cells, B-cell-depleted T cells, or PBMCs supplied cDNA or gDNA.

The authors' processing: The authors estimated nucleated cell counts from reference gene primer amplification. Sequenced by immunoSEQ multiplex PCR; TCRdb stores in-frame clones only, minus some. The V and J calls and the clone size are those of that table, but D and trimming were determined from the DNA. The data show 150,000 to 160,000 clones, around 78% seen once. The CDR3 loop spans 14 amino acids. V dropped 6 bases and J dropped 8 bases, with 16 bases sitting between them. Germline V gene lookup returns CDR1 SNHLY and CDR2 FYNNEI. The receptor was isolated from an older man with acute or convalescent COVID-19. V and J are TRBV2 and TRBJ1-4; weak D call: TRBD1 (5 bases). The sample was peripheral blood. The CDR3 region has the DNA TGTGCCAGCAGAACAGGTGGGGGAGGAGAAAAACTGTTTTTT. Translation: CASRTGGGGEKLFF.